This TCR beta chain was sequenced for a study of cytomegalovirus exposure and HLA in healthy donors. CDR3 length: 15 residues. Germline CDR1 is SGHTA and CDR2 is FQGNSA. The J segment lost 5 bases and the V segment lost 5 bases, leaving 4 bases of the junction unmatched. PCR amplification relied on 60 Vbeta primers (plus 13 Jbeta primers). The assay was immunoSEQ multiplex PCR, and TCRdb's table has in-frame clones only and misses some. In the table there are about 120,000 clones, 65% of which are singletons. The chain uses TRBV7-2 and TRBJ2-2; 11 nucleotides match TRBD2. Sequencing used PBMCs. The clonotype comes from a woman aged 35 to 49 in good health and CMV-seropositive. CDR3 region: CASSPGLAETGELFF. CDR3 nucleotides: TGTGCCAGCAGCCCGGGACTAGCGGAAACCGGGGAGCTGTTTTTT. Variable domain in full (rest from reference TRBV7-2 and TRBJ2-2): GAGVSQSPSNKVTEKGKDVELRCDPISGHTALYWYRQSLGQGLEFLIYFQGNSAPDKSGLPSDRFSAERTGGSVSTLTIQRTQQEDSAVYLCASSPGLAETGELFFGEGSRLTVL.